Below, 25 T cell receptor beta chains from the same sample are listed, as sequenced in a study of siplizumab effects on memory and regulatory T cells. Measured with immunoSEQ multiplex PCR; TCRdb has only the in-frame clones, and not every one. The sample includes around 100,000 clones, 91% of them seen just once. The sample taken for sequencing was CD4+ T cells sorted from blood. The source of these receptors is a human donor in good health. Some clones in this sample may be carry-over from other donors' samples.

This clone appeared once. The CDR3 region has the DNA TGTGCCAGCAGCCCGCGACTAGCGGGAGCGGGGGATGAGCAGTTCTTC. As protein: CASSPRLAGAGDEQFF. The chain employs TRBV14 and TRBJ2-1, with 12 nucleotides matching TRBD2. V was pared by 4 bases and J by 8 bases, with 9 bases of the junction left unmatched. Germline V gene data show CDR1 as SGHDN and CDR2 as FVKESK. The CDR3 extends over 16 amino acids.

The chain has TRBV6-1 and TRBJ1-2; D gene unclear. Trimming left V 7 bases short and J 0 bases short, with 15 bases between. There are 15 residues in the CDR3. Germline V gives CDR1 MNHNS, CDR2 SASEGT. The CDR3 sequence is CASIHEGPANYGYTF. DNA of the CDR3: TGTGCCAGCATCCACGAAGGTCCCGCTAACTATGGCTACACCTTC.

The chain links TRBV5-5 to TRBJ2-5; D is uncertain. Germline values: CDR1 SGHKS, CDR2 YYEKEE (reference sequence). This CDR3 is built from 14 residues. The V gene lost 1 base and the J gene lost 2 bases, with 9 bases spanning the gap. The CDR3 DNA sequence: TGTGCCAGCAGCTTGTTGCAGCAGCAAGAGACCCAGTACTTC. It yields the protein CASSLLQQQETQYF. Full variable domain (missing parts from reference TRBV5-5 and TRBJ2-5): DAGVTQSPTHLIKTRGQQVTLRCSPISGHKSVSWYQQVLGQGPQFIFQYYEKEERGRGNFPDRFSARQFPNYSSELNVNALLLGDSALYLCASSLLQQQETQYFGPGTRLLVL.

A single count supports this clone. This chain connects TRBV10-3 to TRBJ1-2; 8 bases line up with TRBD1. With V trimmed by 6 bases and J by 5 bases, 5 bases remained unmatched. This CDR3 comprises 13 residues. Per the germline V gene, CDR1 is ENHRY and CDR2 is SYGVKD. Here the CDR3 reads CAISGQGLYGYTF. As DNA, the CDR3 is TGTGCCATCAGCGGACAGGGATTATATGGCTACACCTTC.

The V and J genes are TRBV11-3 and TRBJ2-1; TRBD1 or TRBD2 may be the D gene (6 bases each). The germline V and J ends were trimmed by 5 bases and 5 bases, with 19 bases remaining between them. Looked up from germline, CDR1 is SGHNT and CDR2 is YENEEA. CDR3 length: 16 amino acids. The CDR3 DNA reads TGTGCCAGCAGCGCTTCGACAGGCGGGATGGACAATGAGCAGTTCTTC. Encoded protein: CASSASTGGMDNEQFF.

V and J are TRBV7-9 and TRBJ2-7, with a tentative D call TRBD1 (6 bases). Germline CDR1 and CDR2: SEHNR and FQNEAQ (reference sequence). The CDR3 runs 12 residues. V lost 5 bases to trimming and J lost 3 bases, with 8 bases between them. The CDR3 nucleotides are TGTGCCAGCAGCGCACAGGGCTACGAGCAGTACTTC. It codes for CASSAQGYEQYF.

The V gene is TRBV7-9, the J gene TRBJ1-1, with unresolved D. This CDR3 is 13 amino acids long. Trimming stripped 2 bases from V and 4 bases from J, with 8 bases between. Germline V CDR1 and CDR2: SEHNR, FQNEAQ (reference sequence). In DNA form, the CDR3 reads TGTGCCAGCAGCTTAAGAGGGATCACTGAAGCTTTCTTT. Protein product: CASSLRGITEAFF.

The CDR3 nucleotides read TGTGCTACCCACACTAGCGGGAGAGTATACAATGAGCAGTTCTTC. Its translation: CATHTSGRVYNEQFF. This chain links TRBV5-4 with TRBJ2-1; 11 nucleotides line up with TRBD2. CDR1 SGHNT and CDR2 YYREEE come from the germline V gene (reference sequence). The CDR3 contains 15 residues.

J is TRBJ1-4 and V is TRBV27; D remains unclear. The CDR3 consists of 14 residues. Germline V gives CDR1 MNHEY, CDR2 SMNVEV (reference sequence). Trimming stripped 3 bases from V and 3 bases from J, with 8 bases between. In DNA, the CDR3 is TGTGCCAGCAGTTTTCAGGCCTCTAATGAAAAACTGTTTTTT. This translates into CASSFQASNEKLFF.

The J gene is TRBJ2-7, the V gene TRBV6-5; 8 nucleotides line up with TRBD2. The CDR3 has 15 residues. V lost 5 bases to trimming and J lost 4 bases; unmatched junction nucleotides: 10. Per germline, CDR1 MNHEY and CDR2 SVGAGI. The CDR3 DNA reads TGTGCCAGCAGTCGCCCGAGCAGCGGGAGTTACGAGCAGTACTTC. Amino acids: CASSRPSSGSYEQYF.

In this sample, this clone turned up once. The chain is built from TRBV6-6 and TRBJ1-2, with D possibly matching TRBD1 (5 bases). V was shortened by 5 bases and J by 7 bases, with 20 bases between the two germline ends. The germline V gene has CDR1 MNHNY and CDR2 SVGAGI (reference sequence). The CDR3 has 15 residues. CDR3 in DNA: TGTGCCAGCAGTCCACGGACTCTGGGGGGAAGTGGCTACACCTTC. It is translated as CASSPRTLGGSGYTF.

The V and J genes are TRBV5-4 and TRBJ2-7; D is undetermined. The CDR3 extends over 16 amino acids. V was shortened by 2 bases and J by 4 bases, with 19 bases between the two germline ends. The germline V gene encodes CDR1 SGHNT and CDR2 YYREEE (reference sequence). Here the CDR3 reads CASSLYGGSSRYEQYF. The CDR3 DNA reads TGTGCCAGCAGCTTATACGGTGGATCGTCTAGGTACGAGCAGTACTTC. Supplemented by reference TRBV5-4 and TRBJ2-7, the full variable domain reads ETGVTQSPTHLIKTRGQQVTLRCSSQSGHNTVSWYQQALGQGPQFIFQYYREEENGRGNFPPRFSGLQFPNYSSELNVNALELDDSALYLCASSLYGGSSRYEQYFGPGTRLTVT.

V usage is TRBV28 and J usage is TRBJ2-1; tentative D call: TRBD1 (5 bases). Germline CDR1 reads MDHEN; CDR2 reads SYDVKM. The CDR3 is 16 amino acids. V was shortened by 3 bases and J by 1 base, with 13 bases between the two germline ends. The CDR3 sequence is CASSFEGKGSYNEQFF. The CDR3 bases are TGTGCCAGCAGTTTTGAAGGAAAGGGGTCCTACAATGAGCAGTTCTTC.

This clone was detected a few times. The V call is TRBV7-3, the J call TRBJ1-2; TRBD1 agrees at 9 bases. From germline, CDR1 is SGHTA and CDR2 FQGTGA. The length of the CDR3 is 15 residues. With V trimmed by 5 bases and J by 6 bases, 10 bases remained unmatched. CDR3 amino acids: CASSSHMGQGNGYTF. The CDR3 bases are TGTGCCAGCAGCAGCCATATGGGACAGGGCAATGGCTACACCTTC.

A note on this clone: This specimen includes other DNA sequences encoding the same CDR3. The chain uses TRBV6-5 and TRBJ1-2; no definite D call. V lost 0 bases, J lost 2 bases, and 4 bases lay in between. Germline V gene sequence: CDR1 MNHEY, CDR2 SVGAGI. The CDR3 consists of 13 residues. Written as DNA, the CDR3 is TGTGCCAGCAGTTACTCGGTAAACTATGGCTACACCTTC. Translated: CASSYSVNYGYTF.

V and J are TRBV6-5 and TRBJ1-1; no definite D call. Germline V gene sequence: CDR1 MNHEY, CDR2 SVGAGI. Trimming removed 0 bases at V and 3 bases at J, with 5 bases between. This CDR3 is 13 amino acids long. This CDR3 reads CASSYSRDTEAFF. The CDR3 DNA reads as TGTGCCAGCAGTTACTCACGGGACACTGAAGCTTTCTTT.

The chain employs TRBV7-9 and TRBJ1-1, with TRBD1 matching 10 bases. This CDR3 has 14 amino acids. Germline values: CDR1 SEHNR, CDR2 FQNEAQ (reference sequence). V trimming: 4 bases; J trimming: 3 bases; junction bases outside the gene matches: 2. This CDR3 reads CASSWGQGYTEAFF. DNA of the CDR3: TGTGCCAGCAGCTGGGGACAGGGGTACACTGAAGCTTTCTTT.

CDR3 in DNA: TGTGCCAGCAGCTCCAACAGGGTTTCAAGTACATACGAGCAGTACTTC. This gives the protein CASSSNRVSSTYEQYF. The chain carries TRBV5-6 and TRBJ2-7; D is possibly TRBD1 (6 bases). The length of the CDR3 is 16 residues. Trimming took 3 bases from V and 4 from J, leaving 20 bases between them. Germline CDR1 and CDR2: SGHDT and YYEEEE.

The V call is TRBV6-6, the J call TRBJ2-1; 8 bases match TRBD2. With 7 bases clipped from V and 7 bases from J, the junction kept 15 bases outside the gene matches. CDR1 and CDR2 (germline): MNHNY, SVGAGI (reference sequence). The length of the CDR3 is 16 residues. The CDR3 DNA reads as TGTGCCAGCACCGAACAAACTAGCGGCCTGAGGAATGAGCAGTTCTTC. It yields the protein CASTEQTSGLRNEQFF.

The V and J genes are TRBV19 and TRBJ2-1, with a weak D call TRBD1 (5 bases). Trimming took off 2 bases at V and 5 bases at J, with 13 bases between the two ends. CDR3 length equals 15 residues. CDR1 LNHDA and CDR2 SQIVND come from the germline V gene (reference sequence). This chain's CDR3 is CASSIRGNYHNEQFF. The CDR3 DNA reads as TGTGCCAGTAGTATAAGGGGTAACTACCACAATGAGCAGTTCTTC.

V and J are TRBV29-1 and TRBJ2-2, with 12 positions matching TRBD2. Per germline, CDR1 SQVTM and CDR2 ANQGSEA. After removal of 5 bases from V and 7 bases from J, the junction contained 2 bases not matched to a gene. This CDR3 is 13 amino acids long. Here the CDR3 reads CSVRGLAGGELFF. CDR3 nucleotides: TGCAGCGTTCGGGGACTAGCGGGCGGGGAGCTGTTTTTT.

The V gene is TRBV5-1, the J gene TRBJ2-7, with 9 bases matching TRBD1. Germline V gene data show CDR1 as SGHRS and CDR2 as YFSETQ. V trimming: 3 bases; J trimming: 7 bases; junction bases outside the gene matches: 8. This CDR3 contains 14 residues. Written as DNA, the CDR3 is TGCGCCAGCAGCTCCGGCGGGGGACAGGGAGAGCAGTACTTC. Protein: CASSSGGGQGEQYF.

The chain recombines TRBV27 with TRBJ1-1, with 10 bases matching TRBD1. V was clipped by 6 bases and J by 8 bases; unmatched bases: 9. The CDR3 covers 14 residues. Germline V CDR1 and CDR2: MNHEY, SMNVEV (reference sequence). CDR3 amino acids: CASSPGDRGLEAFF. CDR3 coding DNA: TGTGCCAGCAGCCCCGGGGACAGGGGACTCGAAGCTTTCTTT.

Only one count was recorded for this clone. J is TRBJ2-1 and V is TRBV7-9; 12 nucleotides match TRBD2. The CDR3 has 14 residues. V lost 6 bases to trimming and J lost 8 bases; unmatched junction nucleotides: 5. Germline lookup yields CDR1 SEHNR and CDR2 FQNEAQ (reference sequence). This CDR3 is CASSLAGGPDEQFF. CDR3 sequence (DNA): TGTGCCAGCAGTCTAGCGGGAGGGCCTGATGAGCAGTTCTTC.

The V gene is TRBV30, the J gene TRBJ1-2; 9 positions agree with TRBD1. Unmatched junction bases numbered 5, after V lost 1 base and J lost 8 bases. This CDR3 has 13 residues. Per the germline V gene, CDR1 is GTSNPN and CDR2 is SVGIG (reference sequence). For the CDR3, the DNA is TGTGCCTGGAGTGCCGGGACAGGGTTGGGCTACACCTTC. It encodes CAWSAGTGLGYTF. Looking up the rest from reference TRBV30 and TRBJ1-2 gives the full variable domain: SQTIHQWPATLVQPVGSPLSLECTVEGTSNPNLYWYRQAAGRGLQLLFYSVGIGQISSEVPQNLSASRPQDRQFILSSKKLLLSDSGFYLCAWSAGTGLGYTFGSGTRLTVV.